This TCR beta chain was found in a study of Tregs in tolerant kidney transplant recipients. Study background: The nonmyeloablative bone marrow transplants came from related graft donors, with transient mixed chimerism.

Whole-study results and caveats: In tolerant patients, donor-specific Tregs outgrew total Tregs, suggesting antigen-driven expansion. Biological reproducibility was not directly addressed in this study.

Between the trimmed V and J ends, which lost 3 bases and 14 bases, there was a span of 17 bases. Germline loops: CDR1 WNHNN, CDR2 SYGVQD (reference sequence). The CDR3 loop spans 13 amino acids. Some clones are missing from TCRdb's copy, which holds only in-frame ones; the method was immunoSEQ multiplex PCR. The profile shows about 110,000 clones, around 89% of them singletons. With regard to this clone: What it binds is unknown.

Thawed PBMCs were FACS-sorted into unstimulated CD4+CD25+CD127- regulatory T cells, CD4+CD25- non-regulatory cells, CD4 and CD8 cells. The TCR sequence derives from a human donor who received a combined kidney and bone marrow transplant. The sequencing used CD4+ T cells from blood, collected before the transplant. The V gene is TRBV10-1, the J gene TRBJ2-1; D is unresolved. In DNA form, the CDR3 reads TGCGCCAGCAGTGATACTCTCCTCGGCCAGGAGTTCTTC. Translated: CASSDTLLGQEFF.